The 32 T cell receptor beta chains given below trace back to one sample, sequenced in a study of human T cells and chemical hapten exposure. MiXCR, run by TCRdb on the 5' RACE reads, gives a single entry per CDR3 protein. The profile covers about 140,000 distinct CDR3 sequences, with 4.1% appearing a single time and over 1.1% taken by the ten largest. Sequencing started from total RNA isolated from unfractionated whole blood. These receptors all stem from a female donor in good health.

Points on this clonotype: A read error may explain this, as a much larger clone is one base away. The V gene is TRBV5-6, the J gene TRBJ2-1; the D call may be TRBD1 or TRBD2 (6 bases each). Per germline, CDR1 SGHDT and CDR2 YYEEEE. This CDR3 contains 15 residues. Trimming took 6 bases from V and 0 from J, leaving 13 bases between them. CDR3 sequence reads: CASTPGARSYNEQFF. CDR3 nucleotides: TGTGCCAGCACCCCGGGGGCCCGCTCCTACAATGAGCAGTTCTTC.

This clonotype was seen many times. This chain connects TRBV7-2 to TRBJ2-5; the D gene is possibly TRBD2 (6 bases). This CDR3 is built from 14 residues. V was pared by 7 bases and J by 2 bases, with 14 bases between. Germline V lookup: CDR1 SGHTA, CDR2 FQGNSA. CDR3 in DNA: TGTGCCAGCACCACCTGGGACTGGCAAGAGACCCAGTACTTC. It is translated as CASTTWDWQETQYF.

Ten or more counts support this clonotype. The J gene is TRBJ1-4, the V gene TRBV14; D remains ambiguous. Germline loops: CDR1 SGHDN, CDR2 FVKESK. The ends were cut back, 0 bases at V and 8 bases at J, with 13 bases in the middle. This CDR3 is built from 15 residues. CDR3 in amino acids: CASSQEGWTSEKLFF. CDR3 DNA: TGTGCCAGCAGCCAAGAAGGATGGACGTCCGAAAAACTGTTTTTT.

This clonotype was observed at least ten times. The chain recombines TRBV28 with TRBJ2-2, with 14 positions matching TRBD2. This CDR3 has 19 residues. Trimming took 6 bases from V and 2 from J; bases not matched to a gene: 11. Germline CDR1 and CDR2: MDHEN and SYDVKM. The CDR3, as DNA: TGTGCCAGCAGGTCCCCCGGGACTAGCGGGGGCCTAAACACCGGGGAGCTGTTTTTT. Its protein product is CASRSPGTSGGLNTGELFF.

About this clonotype: This CDR3 is missing its conserved last phenylalanine or tryptophan, likely due to a read error. The DNA is omitted, as the CDR3 cannot be located on it reliably, and the CDR3 follows TCRdb's listing. V gene TRBV10-2 combines with J gene TRBJ1-1. The germline V gene has CDR1 WSHSY and CDR2 SAAADI. The CDR3 is 14 amino acids long, termini counted. The CDR3 is CASSDWEGGGEAVL.

The table lists this clonotype with many counts. The chain uses TRBV7-2 and TRBJ1-2; weak D call: TRBD1 (5 bases). CDR1 and CDR2 (germline): SGHTA, FQGNSA. This CDR3 contains 14 residues. V lost 5 bases to trimming and J lost 6 bases, with 16 bases between them. CDR3 region: CASSPGAGRNGYTF. CDR3 DNA: TGTGCCAGCAGCCCTGGGGCGGGAAGGAATGGCTACACCTTC.

This clonotype was detected many times. V usage is TRBV5-1 and J usage is TRBJ2-1; 7 bases fit TRBD2. After removal of 0 bases from V and 4 bases from J, the junction contained 7 bases not matched to a gene. Germline CDR1 and CDR2: SGHRS and YFSETQ. CDR3 size: 16 residues. In DNA form, the CDR3 reads TGCGCCAGCAGCTTGGGTTGGGGGGGTCGGTACAATGAGCAGTTCTTC. Its translation: CASSLGWGGRYNEQFF.

The V call is TRBV24-1, the J call TRBJ1-6; 10 positions match TRBD1. The CDR3 has 16 residues. CDR1 and CDR2 (germline): KGHDR, SFDVKD. Trimming at V came to 4 bases and at J to 7 bases, leaving 6 bases not matched to a gene. The CDR3 DNA follows: TGTGCCACCAGTGACTGGACAGGGGGTAAAAATTCACCCCTCCACTTT. Its protein product is CATSDWTGGKNSPLHF.

This clonotype was found many times. The J gene is TRBJ2-5, the V gene TRBV20-1, with D possibly being TRBD1 (5 bases). The ends were cut back, 2 bases at V and 4 bases at J, with 11 bases in the middle. The CDR3 loop spans 13 amino acids. The V gene's germline CDR1 is DFQATT and CDR2 SNEGSKA (reference sequence). Written as DNA, the CDR3 is TGCAGTGCTAGAACCTCCAGGGCAGAGACCCAGTACTTC. Translated, it gives CSARTSRAETQYF.

A few counts support this clonotype. One base away lies a much larger clone, so this may be a sequencing read error. The chain combines TRBV5-1 with TRBJ2-7, with D maybe TRBD2 (6 bases). Trimming cost V 0 bases and J 6 bases, with 13 bases left between them. The CDR3 covers 14 residues. Germline assignment: CDR1 SGHRS and CDR2 YFSETQ. This chain's CDR3 is CASSLVRDWGEQYF. In DNA form, the CDR3 reads TGCGCCAGCAGCTTGGTTCGGGACTGGGGCGAGCAGTACTTC.

This clonotype was picked up many times. V usage is TRBV2 and J usage is TRBJ1-1, with D uncertain. CDR1 and CDR2 from the germline V gene are SNHLY and FYNNEI. The CDR3 loop spans 11 amino acids. V was clipped by 4 bases and J by 11 bases, with 11 bases between them. The CDR3 is CASSATVAAFF. CDR3 bases: TGTGCCAGCAGTGCCACCGTGGCCGCTTTCTTT.

This chain links TRBV6-2 or TRBV6-3 with TRBJ1-6; D is perhaps TRBD1 (5 bases). Germline values: CDR1 MNHEY, CDR2 SVGEGT. V gave up 8 bases and J gave up 11 bases, with 7 bases separating them. The CDR3 covers 10 residues. The CDR3 DNA reads TGTGCCAGCGGCAGGGCACCCCTCCACTTT. The encoded protein is CASGRAPLHF.

This clonotype was counted at least ten times. The chain employs TRBV6-6 and TRBJ1-5; 8 bases map to TRBD1. The germline gives CDR1 MNHNY, CDR2 SVGAGI (reference sequence). Trimming took 6 bases from V and 1 from J; bases not matched to a gene: 5. This CDR3 region has 15 residues. The CDR3 bases are TGTGCCAGCAGCCAGGGGGCCGGAAGCAATCAGCCCCAGCATTTT. This gives the protein CASSQGAGSNQPQHF.

This clonotype has at least ten counts. The chain recombines TRBV5-1 with TRBJ2-2; no definite D call. In germline, CDR1 is SGHRS, CDR2 YFSETQ. The length of the CDR3 is 12 residues. Trimming left V 7 bases short and J 1 base short, with 5 bases between. The chain's CDR3 is CASARNTGELFF. The DNA of the CDR3 is TGCGCCAGCGCTAGGAACACCGGGGAGCTGTTTTTT.

This clonotype was counted only a few times. V gene TRBV6-6 combines with J gene TRBJ1-5; 7 positions match TRBD1. Germline loops: CDR1 MNHNY, CDR2 SVGAGI (reference sequence). The CDR3 consists of 13 residues. The V gene end was trimmed by 6 bases and the J gene end by 8 bases; junction bases not matched to a gene: 7. DNA for the CDR3: TGTGCCAGCAGGACAGGGTACTTTGAGCCCCAGCATTTT. It translates to CASRTGYFEPQHF.

This clonotype was recorded many times. V usage is TRBV7-2 and J usage is TRBJ2-2; the match to TRBD2 covers 7 bases. CDR3 length: 18 residues. Per the germline V gene, CDR1 is SGHTA and CDR2 is FQGNSA. The V gene end was trimmed by 2 bases and the J gene end by 1 base; junction bases not matched to a gene: 10. CDR3 amino acids: CASSLFRRIAGNTGELFF. DNA of the CDR3: TGTGCCAGCAGCTTATTTCGCCGGATAGCGGGGAACACCGGGGAGCTGTTTTTT.

This clonotype was found many times. The V gene is TRBV20-1, the J gene TRBJ2-1; D is unclear. The V gene's germline CDR1 is DFQATT and CDR2 SNEGSKA (reference sequence). The CDR3 covers 11 residues. Between the trimmed V and J ends, which lost 3 bases and 5 bases, there was a span of 5 bases. DNA of the CDR3: TGCAGTGCTAGTCGGCACAATGAGCAGTTCTTC. Encoded protein: CSASRHNEQFF.

This clonotype was found once. A much larger clone sits a single nucleotide away, making a read error possible. DNA of the CDR3: TGCAGTGCTAGCCCAGGGGGAAACTATGTCTACACCTTC. It is translated as CSASPGGNYVYTF. The genes are TRBV20-1 and TRBJ1-2; 7 positions match TRBD1. The CDR3 consists of 13 residues. Per germline, CDR1 DFQATT and CDR2 SNEGSKA (reference sequence).

This clonotype was detected ten times or more. The chain links TRBV5-1 to TRBJ2-3; D is possibly TRBD1 (5 bases). The V gene lost 0 bases and the J gene lost 2 bases, with 10 bases spanning the gap. Germline V lookup: CDR1 SGHRS, CDR2 YFSETQ. This CDR3 is built from 15 residues. In DNA, the CDR3 is TGCGCCAGCAGCTTGGGGACATCTGTCACAGATACGCAGTATTTT. This sequence encodes CASSLGTSVTDTQYF.

This clonotype was counted at least ten times. V and J are TRBV18 and TRBJ1-5; D ambiguous. This CDR3 is 16 amino acids long. V shed 6 bases and J shed 0 bases, with 15 bases lying between them. Germline CDR1 is KGHSH and CDR2 is LQKENI. The DNA for the CDR3 is TGTGCCAGCTCCCCGGGCCCCAAAATTAGCAATCAGCCCCAGCATTTT. This translates into CASSPGPKISNQPQHF.

The table lists this clonotype with many counts. The V and J genes are TRBV6-4 and TRBJ2-2; the D gene is possibly TRBD1 (5 bases). The germline V gene encodes CDR1 MRHNA and CDR2 SNTAGT. With 5 bases removed from V and 6 bases from J, the gap between germline ends came to 19 bases. This CDR3 contains 16 residues. In DNA, the CDR3 is TGTGCCAGCAGTTACCAGGGCGATAGGTCGTCCGGGGAGCTGTTTTTT. Its translation: CASSYQGDRSSGELFF.

The chain uses TRBV18 and TRBJ2-4; a weak D match, TRBD2 (5 bases). The V and J ends lost 3 bases and 6 bases respectively, with 15 bases between them. Germline-derived CDR1 and CDR2 are KGHSH and LQKENI. The CDR3 loop spans 15 amino acids. DNA of the CDR3: TGTGCCAGCTCACCCGACACCACTAGATCAAACATTCAGTACTTC. It is translated as CASSPDTTRSNIQYF.

This clonotype was detected many times. This chain links TRBV28 with TRBJ1-6; D gene uncertain. This CDR3 comprises 14 residues. From germline, CDR1 is MDHEN and CDR2 SYDVKM. The V end lost 7 bases, the J end lost 6 bases, and 13 bases lay between the germline ends. The CDR3 DNA follows: TGTGCCAGCATTGCCCCGGGTGGTAATTCACCCCTCCACTTT. This codes for CASIAPGGNSPLHF.

This clonotype came up many times. The rearrangement joins TRBV10-3 to TRBJ2-7, with 8 bases aligning to TRBD2. CDR1 is ENHRY and CDR2 is SYGVKD in the germline V gene. J lost 2 bases, V lost 6 bases, and 6 bases had no gene match. The CDR3 sequence is 14 residues long. The CDR3 DNA is TGTGCCATCAGAACGGGACTAGGTCCCTACGAGCAGTACTTC. It encodes CAIRTGLGPYEQYF.

This clonotype was seen ten or more times. The genes are TRBV2 and TRBJ2-3, with D unresolved. Looked up from germline, CDR1 is SNHLY and CDR2 is FYNNEI. The CDR3 sequence is 14 residues long. Trimming pared 9 bases from V and 0 bases from J, leaving 13 bases between. CDR3 loop: CASTVITSTDTQYF. CDR3 DNA sequence: TGTGCCAGTACAGTGATTACCAGCACAGATACGCAGTATTTT.

The sample holds many counts of this clonotype. This chain links TRBV4-3 with TRBJ2-3; D not resolved. The V end lost 1 base, the J end lost 5 bases, and 13 bases lay between the germline ends. This CDR3 has 15 residues. CDR1 LGHNA and CDR2 YSLEER come from the germline V gene. Here the CDR3 reads CASSQGPLSGDTQYF. The CDR3 DNA is TGCGCCAGCAGCCAAGGACCGCTTTCCGGAGATACGCAGTATTTT.

Points on this clonotype: This may be a read error, as it is one base from a much larger clone. The V gene is TRBV7-8, the J gene TRBJ1-5; TRBD1 is a possible D gene (5 bases). Deletions cut 0 bases from V and 4 bases from J, with 19 bases between. CDR1 is SGHVS and CDR2 is FQNEAQ in the germline V gene. The CDR3 sequence is 18 residues long. The CDR3 nucleotides are TGTGCCAGCAGCTTAGCGGGGGACTATCAAGGGGCAAATCAGCCCCAGCATTTT. Translated: CASSLAGDYQGANQPQHF.

In its sample, this clonotype was seen many times. The gene calls are TRBV25-1 and TRBJ2-1; D is possibly TRBD1 (5 bases). This CDR3 comprises 14 residues. V shed 3 bases and J shed 1 base, with 7 bases lying between them. The germline CDR1 and CDR2 sequences are MGHDK and SYGVNS. CDR3 loop: CASSETASYNEQFF. CDR3 in DNA: TGTGCCAGCAGTGAGACAGCTTCCTACAATGAGCAGTTCTTC.

At least ten counts were recorded for this clonotype. The chain has TRBV12-3 or TRBV12-4 and TRBJ2-5; 9 bases fit TRBD1. After removal of 6 bases from V and 5 bases from J, the junction contained 13 bases not matched to a gene. The length of the CDR3 is 16 residues. CDR3 DNA sequence: TGTGCCAGCAGCCCTCGGGGACAGGGTACGGGGGAGACCCAGTACTTC. Translated: CASSPRGQGTGETQYF.

This clonotype has a count of ten or more. This chain uses TRBV6-6 with TRBJ1-2, with TRBD1 matching over 7 bases. This CDR3 is built from 14 residues. Germline V CDR1 and CDR2: MNHNY, SVGAGI (reference sequence). The J segment lost 7 bases and the V segment lost 0 bases, leaving 5 bases of the junction unmatched. The CDR3 reads CASSYSAEGAGYTF. The CDR3 nucleotides read TGTGCCAGCAGTTACTCGGCCGAGGGGGCTGGCTACACCTTC.

This clonotype showed up many times. V is TRBV27 and J is TRBJ1-6; perhaps TRBD1 as D (6 bases). There are 14 residues in the CDR3. Per germline, CDR1 MNHEY and CDR2 SMNVEV (reference sequence). V lost 3 bases and J 7 bases, leaving 10 bases between the germline ends. The CDR3 protein is CASSLLRGNSPLHF. CDR3 DNA: TGTGCCAGCAGTTTGTTGAGGGGGAATTCACCCCTCCACTTT.

At least ten counts were recorded for this clonotype. V and J are TRBV11-2 and TRBJ1-1, with D possibly being TRBD1 (6 bases). The CDR3 totals 12 residues. Germline V CDR1 and CDR2: SGHAT, FQNNGV. Trimming removed 3 bases from V and 8 bases from J, with 10 bases in between. The CDR3 loop reads CASSFRGPEAFF. The CDR3 nucleotides read TGTGCCAGCAGCTTCCGGGGGCCGGAAGCTTTCTTT.